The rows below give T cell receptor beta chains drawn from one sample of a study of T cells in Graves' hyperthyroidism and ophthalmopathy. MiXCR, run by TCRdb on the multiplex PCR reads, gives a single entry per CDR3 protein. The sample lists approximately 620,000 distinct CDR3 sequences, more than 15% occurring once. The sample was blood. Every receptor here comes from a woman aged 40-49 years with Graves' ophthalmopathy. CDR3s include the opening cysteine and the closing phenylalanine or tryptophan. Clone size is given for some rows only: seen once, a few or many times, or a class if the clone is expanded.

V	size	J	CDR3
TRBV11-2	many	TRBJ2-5	CASSSPGLAGGRGETQYF
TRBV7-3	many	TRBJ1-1	CASSLTQSQGSEAFF
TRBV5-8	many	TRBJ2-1	CASNFRTNNEQFF
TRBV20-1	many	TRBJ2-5	CSAGAGGQQETQYF
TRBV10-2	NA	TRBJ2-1	CASSEHTHYNEQFF
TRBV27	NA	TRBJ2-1	CASLARGLADPYNEQFF
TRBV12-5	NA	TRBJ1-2	CASGFWGRDYGYTF
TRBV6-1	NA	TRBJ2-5	CASSESREWGETQYF
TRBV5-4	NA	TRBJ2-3	CASTRADTQYF
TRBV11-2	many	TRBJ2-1	CASSLEAVSSYNEQFF
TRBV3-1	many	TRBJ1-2	CASSQLGLWTF
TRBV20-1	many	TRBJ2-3	CSARGVRAGQVTDTQYF
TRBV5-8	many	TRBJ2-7	CASSFLGGSSYEQYF
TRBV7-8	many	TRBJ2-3	CASSLLFGSGKSADTQYF
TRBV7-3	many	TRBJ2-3	CASSLRASDRADTQYF
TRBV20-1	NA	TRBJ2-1	CSARGWTDYNEQFF
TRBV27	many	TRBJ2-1	CATSTSAFYNEQFF
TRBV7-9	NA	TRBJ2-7	CASSPAGQEGEQYF
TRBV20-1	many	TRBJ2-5	CSAIGQGQETQYF
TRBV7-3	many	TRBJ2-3	CASSITGGRADTQYF
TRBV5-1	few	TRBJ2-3	CASSKGQSTDTQYF
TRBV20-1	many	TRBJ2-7	CSAPVTLAGYYEQYF
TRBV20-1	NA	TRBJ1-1	CSARDTEAFF
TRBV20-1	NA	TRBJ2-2	CSVPRTSTGGELFF
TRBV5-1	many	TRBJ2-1	CASSLVVQSYNEQFF
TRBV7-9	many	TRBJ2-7	CASSLELTRDRAYEQYF
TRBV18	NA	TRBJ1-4	CASSPSRGLANEKLFF
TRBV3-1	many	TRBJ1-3	CASSQAGVYGNTIYF
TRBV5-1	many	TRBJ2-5	CASSSNRDRVRTEETQYF